These 24 T cell receptor beta chains originate from one sample sequenced in a study of blood T cell repertoires in COVID-19. Repertoires were generated with immunoSEQ multiplex PCR, while TCRdb's copy carries only in-frame clones and drops some. In the table there are about 240,000 clones, approximately 85% of which are singletons. Sequenced material: peripheral blood. These receptor sequences come from a woman in her fifties or sixties with active or convalescent COVID-19.

This clone showed up just once. The J gene is TRBJ1-5, the V gene TRBV27; D ambiguous. This CDR3 spans 15 amino acids. V was clipped by 2 bases and J by 0 bases, with 8 bases between them. CDR1 and CDR2 from the germline V gene are MNHEY and SMNVEV (reference sequence). The CDR3 nucleotides read TGTGCCAGCAGTTTAGCAGAAGATAGCAATCAGCCCCAGCATTTT. Translation: CASSLAEDSNQPQHF.

In its sample, this clone was seen once. The chain couples TRBV5-1 to TRBJ2-3, with D tentatively TRBD1 (5 bases). CDR1 SGHRS and CDR2 YFSETQ come from the germline V gene. The CDR3 extends over 12 amino acids. The V end was cut by 4 bases, the J end by 4 bases, with 7 bases between. DNA of the CDR3: TGCGCCAGCAGCAGCAGGGCAGATACGCAGTATTTT. Its protein product is CASSSRADTQYF.

This clone was detected a few times. The chain is built from TRBV28 and TRBJ1-2, with TRBD1 matching over 9 bases. Per the germline V gene, CDR1 is MDHEN and CDR2 is SYDVKM. Trimming took 5 bases from V and 5 from J; bases not matched to a gene: 6. This CDR3 is 14 amino acids long. This CDR3 is CASSQNRGPYGYTF. Here the CDR3 DNA reads TGTGCCAGCAGTCAAAACAGGGGGCCTTATGGCTACACCTTC.

The chain uses TRBV27 and TRBJ2-5, with 9 bases identical to TRBD2. The CDR3 runs to 15 residues. Trimming at V came to 3 bases and at J to 4 bases, leaving 6 bases not matched to a gene. The germline gives CDR1 MNHEY, CDR2 SMNVEV (reference sequence). CDR3 amino acids: CASSLGRGGRETQYF. The CDR3 DNA follows: TGTGCCAGCAGTTTGGGGCGGGGGGGACGAGAGACCCAGTACTTC.

This rearrangement joins TRBV10-1 to TRBJ2-1, with TRBD2 matching 8 bases. V trimming: 5 bases; J trimming: 6 bases; junction bases outside the gene matches: 9. From germline, CDR1 is WNHNN and CDR2 SYGVQD (reference sequence). The CDR3 spans 15 residues. The CDR3 loop is CASSPSGGAGNEQFF. The CDR3 nucleotides read TGCGCCAGCAGTCCCTCCGGGGGGGCCGGCAATGAGCAGTTCTTC.

The chain is built from TRBV2 and TRBJ2-1; 11 bases match TRBD2. Germline CDR1 reads SNHLY; CDR2 reads FYNNEI. The CDR3 has 17 amino acids. V dropped 2 bases and J dropped 10; count of bases not matched to a gene: 13. The CDR3 nucleotides are TGTGCCAGCAGTGAATTGGGCCTAGCGGGGGGCCAGGGGGAGCAGTTCTTC. Translation gives CASSELGLAGGQGEQFF.

About this clone itself: The same CDR3 arises from other DNA sequences in this sample as well. The chain links TRBV4-1 to TRBJ1-2, with TRBD1 matching 7 bases. Per germline, CDR1 MGHRA and CDR2 YSYEKL. The CDR3 spans 15 residues. V shed 1 base, J shed 3 bases, and the junction held 5 bases outside the gene matches. The CDR3 here is CASSQVLGGDYGYTF. DNA of the CDR3: TGCGCCAGCAGCCAAGTTTTAGGGGGCGACTATGGCTACACCTTC.

The V call is TRBV5-1, the J call TRBJ2-7, with D possibly TRBD2 on 5 matching bases. The length of the CDR3 is 16 residues. Trimming removed 0 bases from V and 0 bases from J, with 13 bases in between. Germline V gene sequence: CDR1 SGHRS, CDR2 YFSETQ. CDR3 protein: CASSLGGGGSSYEQYF. CDR3 coding DNA: TGCGCCAGCAGCTTGGGTGGCGGTGGGAGCTCCTACGAGCAGTACTTC.

The chain couples TRBV3-1 (or the pseudogene TRBV3-2) to TRBJ1-4, with TRBD1 identical over 9 bases. CDR3 length: 17 amino acids. Germline V gene lookup returns CDR1 LGHDT and CDR2 YNNKEL (reference sequence). J gave up 3 bases and V 5 bases, and 10 bases lay outside the gene matches. CDR3 DNA sequence: TGTGCCAGCAGCAGGCGACAGGGGGGACGGGCTAATGAAAAACTGTTTTTT. Translating gives CASSRRQGGRANEKLFF.

The gene calls are TRBV3-1 (or the pseudogene TRBV3-2) and TRBJ1-1; TRBD1 matches 8 bases. The V gene end was trimmed by 1 base and the J gene end by 4 bases; junction bases not matched to a gene: 2. The length of the CDR3 is 14 residues. Germline CDR1 LGHDT, CDR2 YNNKEL (reference sequence). The CDR3 loop reads CASSQGTGGTEAFF. CDR3 DNA sequence: TGTGCCAGCAGCCAAGGTACAGGGGGCACTGAAGCTTTCTTT.

This chain links TRBV9 with TRBJ1-5; a weak D match, TRBD1 (6 bases). Trimming left V 3 bases short and J 7 bases short, with 14 bases between. This CDR3 is 14 amino acids long. Germline lookup yields CDR1 SGDLS and CDR2 YYNGEE. DNA for the CDR3: TGTGCCAGCAGCGCAGGGGTGGGGAGCCAGCCCCAGCATTTT. Translating gives CASSAGVGSQPQHF. Supplemented by reference TRBV9 and TRBJ1-5, the full variable domain reads DSGVTQTPKHLITATGQRVTLRCSPRSGDLSVYWYQQSLDQGLQFLIQYYNGEERAKGNILERFSAQQFPDLHSELNLSSLELGDSALYFCASSAGVGSQPQHFGDGTRLSIL.

The chain recombines TRBV13 with TRBJ1-1, with D possibly being TRBD1 (6 bases). CDR1 and CDR2 from the germline V gene are PRHDT and FYEKMQ (reference sequence). The CDR3 consists of 15 residues. Trimming took off 5 bases at V and 0 bases at J, with 13 bases between the two ends. The CDR3 loop reads CASSNYRAMNTEAFF. In DNA form, the CDR3 reads TGTGCCAGCAGCAACTACAGGGCTATGAACACTGAAGCTTTCTTT.

This chain connects TRBV2 to TRBJ1-2; D is undetermined. The CDR3 contains 15 residues. V dropped 5 bases and J dropped 8 bases, with 21 bases sitting between them. Germline loops: CDR1 SNHLY, CDR2 FYNNEI. In nucleotides, the CDR3 is TGTGCCAGCAGTCCGGACTCTTCTACGTTTCAGGGCTACACCTTC. This encodes CASSPDSSTFQGYTF.

This clone was found a few times. The chain carries TRBV28 and TRBJ1-5; 10 nucleotides match TRBD1. V lost 6 bases, J lost 0 bases, and 8 bases stayed unmatched. Germline lookup yields CDR1 MDHEN and CDR2 SYDVKM. The CDR3 spans 17 residues. CDR3 sequence: CASRDRDRGYSNQPQHF. For the CDR3, the DNA is TGTGCCAGCAGGGACCGGGACAGGGGTTATAGCAATCAGCCCCAGCATTTT. Full variable domain (rest looked up from reference TRBV28 and TRBJ1-5): DVKVTQSSRYLVKRTGEKVFLECVQDMDHENMFWYRQDPGLGLRLIYFSYDVKMKEKGDIPEGYSVSREKKERFSLILESASTNQTSMYLCASRDRDRGYSNQPQHFGDGTRLSIL.

The gene calls are TRBV5-1 and TRBJ1-1; 8 positions agree with TRBD1. The CDR3 extends over 14 amino acids. J lost 1 base, V lost 3 bases, and 2 bases had no gene match. Germline V lookup: CDR1 SGHRS, CDR2 YFSETQ. The CDR3: CASSSGTGNTEAFF. CDR3 nucleotide sequence: TGCGCCAGCAGCTCAGGGACAGGGAACACTGAAGCTTTCTTT.

A note on this clone: The sample has other DNA sequences that encode this CDR3 too. The rearrangement uses TRBV11-2 and TRBJ2-5; D is unresolved. V was trimmed by 0 bases and J by 5 bases, leaving 7 bases between them. The germline V gene encodes CDR1 SGHAT and CDR2 FQNNGV. The CDR3 is 13 amino acids. CDR3 sequence (DNA): TGTGCCAGCAGCTTAGAGTTACAGGAGACCCAGTACTTC. This encodes CASSLELQETQYF.

This chain connects TRBV5-1 to TRBJ1-4; D not resolved. The germline CDR1 and CDR2 sequences are SGHRS and YFSETQ. V shed 0 bases and J shed 0 bases, with 9 bases lying between them. The CDR3 is made up of 16 amino acids. The CDR3 region is CASSLAVSATNEKLFF. CDR3 in DNA: TGCGCCAGCAGCTTGGCCGTCAGCGCAACTAATGAAAAACTGTTTTTT.

The genes are TRBV7-9 and TRBJ2-3, with TRBD2 matching over 9 bases. The V segment lost 8 bases and the J segment 4 bases; nucleotides outside the gene matches: 10. Germline-derived CDR1 and CDR2 are SEHNR and FQNEAQ (reference sequence). CDR3 size: 15 residues. As DNA, the CDR3 is TGTGCCAGCTCCCGGGGCGGGGGGGCGGCAGATACGCAGTATTTT. Encoded protein: CASSRGGGAADTQYF.

This sequence joins TRBV21-1 and TRBJ1-6; the table assigns TRBD1, which was not confirmed against the DNA. TRBV21-1 is given as a pseudogene. The CDR3 spans 16 residues. The CDR3 DNA is TGTGCCAGCAGCAAAGACGGCAGGTCTCACATTTCACCCCTCCACTTT. This sequence encodes CASSKDGRSHISPLHF.

The V call is TRBV5-1, the J call TRBJ2-1; TRBD2 matches at 7 bases. Germline V lookup: CDR1 SGHRS, CDR2 YFSETQ. V shed 4 bases, J shed 7 bases, and the junction held 11 bases outside the gene matches. The CDR3 sequence is 15 residues long. This chain's CDR3 is CASSPGTTRENEQFF. In nucleotides, the CDR3 is TGCGCCAGCAGCCCGGGGACTACCCGTGAGAATGAGCAGTTCTTC. Based on the CDR3 plus reference TRBV5-1 and TRBJ2-1, the full variable domain is KAGVTQTPRYLIKTRGQQVTLSCSPISGHRSVSWYQQTPGQGLQFLFEYFSETQRNKGNFPGRFSGRQFSNSRSEMNVSTLELGDSALYLCASSPGTTRENEQFFGPGTRLTVL.

The chain combines TRBV21-1 with TRBJ2-5; the table's D call, TRBD1, has no DNA check behind it. TRBV21-1 is annotated as a pseudogene. There are 15 residues in the CDR3. CDR3 region: CASSPQSWGRETQYF. In nucleotides, the CDR3 is TGTGCCAGCAGCCCCCAAAGTTGGGGGCGGGAGACCCAGTACTTC.

In its sample, this clone was seen a few times. V usage is TRBV30 and J usage is TRBJ1-6; D is possibly TRBD1 (6 bases). V lost 3 bases and J lost 3, with 12 bases in between. The CDR3 totals 15 residues. Germline loops: CDR1 GTSNPN, CDR2 SVGIG (reference sequence). The chain's CDR3 is CAWSGGARYNSPLHF. For the CDR3, the DNA is TGTGCCTGGAGCGGGGGGGCCCGCTATAATTCACCCCTCCACTTT.

The chain is built from TRBV6-1 and TRBJ1-2; D is unresolved. V was pared by 0 bases and J by 1 base, with 9 bases between. The V gene's germline CDR1 is MNHNS and CDR2 SASEGT. CDR3 size: 15 residues. The DNA for the CDR3 is TGTGCCAGCAGTGAAGCGCCGGGATTTAACTATGGCTACACCTTC. Protein: CASSEAPGFNYGYTF.

This chain joins TRBV6-1 and TRBJ1-5; 7 positions agree with TRBD1. This CDR3 has 14 amino acids. With V trimmed by 3 bases and J by 6 bases, 5 bases remained unmatched. CDR1 MNHNS and CDR2 SASEGT come from the germline V gene. The CDR3 nucleotides are TGTGCCAGCAGTGACCGACAGGGCGGTCAGCCCCAGCATTTT. Residues: CASSDRQGGQPQHF.